A selection of T cell receptor beta chains follows, all from one sample in a study of cytomegalovirus exposure and HLA in healthy donors. TCRdb keeps only in-frame clones here, not all; method: immunoSEQ multiplex PCR. The table lists around 80,000 clones, 65% to 75% of them singletons, with 7.5% to 9.5% in the top ten. Sequencing was performed on PBMCs. The receptors were gathered from a man aged 40-49 years in good health and CMV-seropositive. The CDR3 runs from the conserved cysteine through the conserved F or W. Fields, in order: D gene, V gene, J gene, clone size, CDR3 DNA, CDR3 protein. A D gene is named only where the DNA matches it firmly. Not all rows give a size; the values are once, few, many and, for expanded clones, a class.

d_call: TRBD2
v_call: TRBV19
j_call: TRBJ2-1
clone_size: NA
cdr3_nt: TGTGCCAGCCGAGGGCCAGCGGGGGTCTACAATGAGCAGTTCTTC
cdr3_aa: CASRGPAGVYNEQFF

d_call: TRBD2
v_call: TRBV6-4
j_call: TRBJ2-3
clone_size: NA
cdr3_nt: TGTGCCAGCAGTGACTCGAGTCGAGCGGGGGGCACAGATACGCAGTATTTT
cdr3_aa: CASSDSSRAGGTDTQYF

d_call: NA
v_call: TRBV15
j_call: TRBJ2-3
clone_size: few
cdr3_nt: TGTGCCACCAGCAGAGGCGATGTCTCAGATACGCAGTATTTT
cdr3_aa: CATSRGDVSDTQYF

d_call: TRBD2
v_call: TRBV4-2
j_call: TRBJ2-1
clone_size: NA
cdr3_nt: TGTGCCAGCAGCCAGATAGCGGGGGGAAGGAACAATGAGCAGTTCTTC
cdr3_aa: CASSQIAGGRNNEQFF

d_call: NA
v_call: TRBV2
j_call: TRBJ1-5
clone_size: NA
cdr3_nt: TGTGCCAGCAGTGCCGGGCAGGGATCGGTTAGCAATCAGCCCCAGCATTTT
cdr3_aa: CASSAGQGSVSNQPQHF

d_call: NA
v_call: TRBV6-6
j_call: TRBJ1-5
clone_size: NA
cdr3_nt: TGTGCCAGCAGTTACGGGCAGGGGTTCGATCAGCCCCAGCATTTT
cdr3_aa: CASSYGQGFDQPQHF

d_call: NA
v_call: TRBV9
j_call: TRBJ1-2
clone_size: few
cdr3_nt: TGTGCCAGCAGCGTAGGGACAGACTATGGCTACACCTTC
cdr3_aa: CASSVGTDYGYTF

d_call: TRBD2
v_call: TRBV13
j_call: TRBJ2-2
clone_size: NA
cdr3_nt: TGTGCCAGCGGGCTAGCGGGACCCCCCGGGGAGCTGTTTTTT
cdr3_aa: CASGLAGPPGELFF

d_call: NA
v_call: TRBV7-9
j_call: TRBJ1-1
clone_size: NA
cdr3_nt: TGTGCCAGCAGCCCGATGGACACCTTGAACACTGAAGCTTTCTTT
cdr3_aa: CASSPMDTLNTEAFF

d_call: NA
v_call: TRBV30
j_call: TRBJ1-2
clone_size: NA
cdr3_nt: TGTGCCTGGAGGCTACAGGGCTTGTCTCGGGTGGGCTACACCTTC
cdr3_aa: CAWRLQGLSRVGYTF

d_call: NA
v_call: TRBV4-2
j_call: TRBJ1-6
clone_size: NA
cdr3_nt: TGTGCCAGCAGCCAAGATCCTCAGCAAGGGAGGTCACCCCTCCACTTT
cdr3_aa: CASSQDPQQGRSPLHF

d_call: TRBD1
v_call: TRBV10-3
j_call: TRBJ2-7
clone_size: NA
cdr3_nt: TGTGCCATCAGTGATGACAGGGGCGGGGAGCAGTACTTC
cdr3_aa: CAISDDRGGEQYF

d_call: NA
v_call: TRBV27
j_call: TRBJ2-7
clone_size: NA
cdr3_nt: TGTGCCAGCAGCCGTACAGGGAGAGAGCAGTACTTC
cdr3_aa: CASSRTGREQYF

d_call: NA
v_call: TRBV2
j_call: TRBJ1-2
clone_size: NA
cdr3_nt: TGTGCCAGCAGTGAAGCCAACGGGAACTATGGCTACACCTTC
cdr3_aa: CASSEANGNYGYTF

d_call: TRBD1
v_call: TRBV5-1
j_call: TRBJ2-3
clone_size: once
cdr3_nt: TGCGCCAGCAGCCCAGGGACAGGGGGCTTCACAGATACGCAGTATTTT
cdr3_aa: CASSPGTGGFTDTQYF

d_call: NA
v_call: TRBV4-1
j_call: TRBJ2-7
clone_size: NA
cdr3_nt: TGCGCCAGCAGCCAAGGTAGAAACTCCTACGAGCAGTACTTC
cdr3_aa: CASSQGRNSYEQYF

d_call: NA
v_call: TRBV7-2
j_call: TRBJ2-1
clone_size: NA
cdr3_nt: TGTGCCAGCCAGAGGGAGAGCTCCTACAATGAGCAGTTCTTC
cdr3_aa: CASQRESSYNEQFF

d_call: NA
v_call: TRBV29-1
j_call: TRBJ2-1
clone_size: NA
cdr3_nt: TGCAGCGTTTCCCCGGGTTTAGGGGGAAATGAGCAGTTCTTC
cdr3_aa: CSVSPGLGGNEQFF

d_call: NA
v_call: TRBV10-2
j_call: TRBJ1-5
clone_size: NA
cdr3_nt: TGCGCCAGCAGTGACCTCGCAGGGAACTATCAGCCCCAGCATTTT
cdr3_aa: CASSDLAGNYQPQHF

d_call: TRBD1
v_call: TRBV28
j_call: TRBJ1-4
clone_size: NA
cdr3_nt: TGTGCCAGCAGTTTTGGACAGGCGTTGTCTAATGAAAAACTGTTTTTT
cdr3_aa: CASSFGQALSNEKLFF

d_call: NA
v_call: TRBV18
j_call: TRBJ2-7
clone_size: once
cdr3_nt: TGTGCCAGCTCACCTCAGGGTCCCGAGCAGTACTTC
cdr3_aa: CASSPQGPEQYF

d_call: TRBD1
v_call: TRBV30
j_call: TRBJ2-1
clone_size: NA
cdr3_nt: TGTGCCTGGAAAGGGACAGGGGCCAATGAGCAGTTCTTC
cdr3_aa: CAWKGTGANEQFF

d_call: NA
v_call: TRBV7-9
j_call: TRBJ1-1
clone_size: NA
cdr3_nt: TGTGCCAGCAGCTTAGCGGGGGGGAGGGACACTGAAGCTTTCTTT
cdr3_aa: CASSLAGGRDTEAFF

d_call: NA
v_call: TRBV6-1
j_call: TRBJ1-1
clone_size: few
cdr3_nt: TGTGCCAGCAGTAGAACGCTAGAAGCTTTCTTT
cdr3_aa: CASSRTLEAFF

d_call: NA
v_call: TRBV20-1
j_call: TRBJ1-4
clone_size: NA
cdr3_nt: TGCAGTGCTAGCGGGAGGGAAAAACTGTTTTTT
cdr3_aa: CSASGREKLFF

d_call: TRBD2
v_call: TRBV4-3
j_call: TRBJ2-5
clone_size: NA
cdr3_nt: TGCGCCAGCAGCCAAGAATGGATCAGCGGGGGGGCATATTACCAAGAGACCCAGTACTTC
cdr3_aa: CASSQEWISGGAYYQETQYF

d_call: TRBD2
v_call: TRBV28
j_call: TRBJ2-7
clone_size: NA
cdr3_nt: TGTGCCAGCCGTGCGGGCGGACTAGCGGGAGGGCCTTACTCCTACGAGCAGTACTTC
cdr3_aa: CASRAGGLAGGPYSYEQYF

d_call: NA
v_call: TRBV7-9
j_call: TRBJ2-1
clone_size: NA
cdr3_nt: TGTGCCAGCAGCTTAGCGCGGGATGAGCAGTTCTTC
cdr3_aa: CASSLARDEQFF

d_call: NA
v_call: TRBV5-1
j_call: TRBJ1-4
clone_size: NA
cdr3_nt: TGCGCCAGCAGCTTATCAGGATCTTTCCCCACTAATGAAAAACTGTTTTTT
cdr3_aa: CASSLSGSFPTNEKLFF

d_call: TRBD2
v_call: TRBV5-1
j_call: TRBJ2-3
clone_size: NA
cdr3_nt: TGCGCCAGCAGCCCGGGACTAGCGGGATTGAGCACAGATACGCAGTATTTT
cdr3_aa: CASSPGLAGLSTDTQYF